The rows below give T cell receptor beta chains drawn from one sample of a study of T cell responses to AZD1222 COVID-19 vaccine. Using immunoSEQ multiplex PCR, the repertoire was profiled, and TCRdb retains in-frame clones only, with some absent. The table includes roughly 190,000 clones, approximately 91% detected once. The sample here was peripheral blood, taken on day 0 of AZD1222 vaccination. These receptors came from an adult in good health. CDR3s include the opening cysteine and the closing phenylalanine or tryptophan. The order of the fields is J gene, V gene, D gene, clone size, CDR3 DNA, CDR3 protein. D genes are given only for firm matches. Expanded clones get a size class; other rows say once, few or many, or leave the size out.

TRBJ2-2,TRBV19,TRBD1,.,TGTGCCAGTAGTACTTCACAGGGGAGCACCGGGGAGCTGTTTTTT,CASSTSQGSTGELFF
TRBJ2-1,TRBV4-2,TRBD1,.,TGTGCCAGCAGCCCCTCAACCGGGACAGGGCTGTATGAGCAGTTCTTC,CASSPSTGTGLYEQFF
TRBJ2-3,TRBV6-4,.,.,TGTGCCAGCAGTGTGTATCGATCGGATACGCAGTATTTT,CASSVYRSDTQYF
TRBJ2-3,TRBV24-1,TRBD2,.,TGTGCCACCAGTGACTATAACCGACTAGCGGGGGGCACAGATACGCAGTATTTT,CATSDYNRLAGGTDTQYF
TRBJ2-1,TRBV11-3,TRBD2,.,TGTGCCAGCAGCTTAGACCCACGGACTAGCGGGAGGCAGTACAATGAGCAGTTCTTC,CASSLDPRTSGRQYNEQFF
TRBJ2-6,TRBV19,.,.,TGTGCCAGCCGCACTGGGGCCAACGTCCTGACTTTC,CASRTGANVLTF
TRBJ2-7,TRBV11-2,.,.,TGTGCCAGCAGCTCTGGAGTCGAGCAGTACTTC,CASSSGVEQYF
TRBJ1-5,TRBV19,TRBD1,.,TGTGCCAGTACCTCGGGACAGGGCCATTATCAGCCCCAGCATTTT,CASTSGQGHYQPQHF
TRBJ2-3,TRBV6-5,TRBD1,.,TGTGCCAGCAGTCCCAGACAGGGTGGCACAGATACGCAGTATTTT,CASSPRQGGTDTQYF
TRBJ1-1,TRBV2,.,.,TGTGCCAGCACTCGAACAGGGATAGGTACTGAAGCTTTCTTT,CASTRTGIGTEAFF
TRBJ2-5,TRBV5-8,.,.,TGTGCCAGCAGCTTAATTGGTGTTCCAGAGACCCAGTACTTC,CASSLIGVPETQYF
TRBJ1-5,TRBV12-3/TRBV12-4,.,.,TGTGCCAGCAGTCCGAACGAAGATCAGCCCCAGCATTTT,CASSPNEDQPQHF
TRBJ2-1,TRBV20-1,.,.,TGCAGTGCTAGTAAGGGTAGCTCCTACAATGAGCAGTTCTTC,CSASKGSSYNEQFF
TRBJ2-3,TRBV27,TRBD2,.,TGTGCCAGCAGTTTTTCCCCCCCCGGACTAGAGGTAGATACGCAGTATTTT,CASSFSPPGLEVDTQYF
TRBJ2-7,TRBV29-1,TRBD2,.,TGCAGCGTTGGAGGGGGGACTAGCGATTACGAGCAGTACTTC,CSVGGGTSDYEQYF
TRBJ2-7,TRBV9,.,many,TGTGCCAGCAGCGCAGGACCCGGGACCGACTACGAGCAGTACTTC,CASSAGPGTDYEQYF
TRBJ2-1,TRBV24-1,.,medium-sized,TGTGCCACCAGTAACCGGGACATTCCCTACAATGAGCAGTTCTTC,CATSNRDIPYNEQFF
TRBJ1-5,TRBV9,.,.,TGTGCCAGCAGCGCCGGGACGTCGAATCATCAGCCCCAGCATTTT,CASSAGTSNHQPQHF
TRBJ2-1,TRBV27,.,.,TGTGCCAGCAGCCGAAGGGCGCATGAGCAGTTCTTC,CASSRRAHEQFF
TRBJ2-5,TRBV5-3,.,.,TGTGCCAGAAGCAACGGGCAGGGGGAGACCCAGTACTTC,CARSNGQGETQYF
TRBJ2-7,TRBV5-6,.,.,TGTGCCAGCAGCACCGGACCCGGTAGCGAGCAGTACTTC,CASSTGPGSEQYF
TRBJ2-3,TRBV11-2,.,.,TGTGCCAGCAGCTTAGCGGCGGGGCGGGTAGATACGCAGTATTTT,CASSLAAGRVDTQYF
TRBJ1-1,TRBV11-1,.,.,TGTGCCAGCAGCTTAGAGTCGGGTTATGAAGCTTTCTTT,CASSLESGYEAFF
TRBJ2-4,TRBV7-9,.,.,TGTGCCAGCAGCTTAGACACTAAAAACATTCAGTACTTC,CASSLDTKNIQYF
TRBJ2-2,TRBV7-3,.,.,TGTGCCAGCAGCTATAGCGGAGACAGGGGGGAGCTGTTTTTT,CASSYSGDRGELFF
TRBJ2-2,TRBV7-3,.,once,TGTGCCAGCAGCCCCAAGTCCACCGGGGAGCTGTTTTTT,CASSPKSTGELFF
TRBJ2-3,TRBV29-1,.,.,TGCAGCTTGCGGGACGGCGCACAAGGAACGCAGTATTTT,CSLRDGAQGTQYF
TRBJ2-2,TRBV7-9,TRBD1,.,TGTGCCAGCAGCTTGGACAGGGATGGCACCGGGGAGCTGTTTTTT,CASSLDRDGTGELFF
TRBJ1-2,TRBV12-5,TRBD1,.,TGTGCTAGTGGAATTGGACAGGTTATTTCCTTC,CASGIGQVISF
TRBJ1-5,TRBV19,TRBD1,.,TGTGCCAGTAGCCTCCCGGGACAGGGGAACAATCAGCCCCAGCATTTT,CASSLPGQGNNQPQHF
TRBJ1-1,TRBV2,TRBD1,once,TGTGCCAGCAGTGTTGAACAGGGGGCCTTTGAAGCTTTCTTT,CASSVEQGAFEAFF
TRBJ2-1,TRBV6-1,.,.,TGTGCCAGCAGTGACAGGGGCTCGGGCTACAATGAGCAGTTCTTC,CASSDRGSGYNEQFF
TRBJ2-7,TRBV13,.,.,TGTGCCAGCAGCTTTACAGGGAGCTCCTACGAGCAGTACTTC,CASSFTGSSYEQYF
TRBJ2-1,TRBV14,.,.,TGTGCCAGCAGCCACGGTTTACAGGTGCGGTTGCTCTTC,CASSHGLQVRLLF
TRBJ2-1,TRBV21-1,.,once,TGTGCCAGCAGCATCACCATCCAGGACAATGAGCAGTTCTTC,CASSITIQDNEQFF
TRBJ1-2,TRBV12-3/TRBV12-4,.,once,TGTGCCAGCAGTCCGTCCCGATCGGGGCACACCTTC,CASSPSRSGHTF
TRBJ1-2,TRBV19,.,.,TGTGCCAGTAACGAGCCACCCTATGGCTACACCTTC,CASNEPPYGYTF
TRBJ1-5,TRBV19,.,few,TGTGCCAGTAGCCCCCGCGGTGGGACCGGGGGGCAGCCCCAGCATTTT,CASSPRGGTGGQPQHF
TRBJ1-1,TRBV7-9,TRBD1,.,TGTGCCAGCATCCTCGGGACAGGGCTGAACACTGAAGCTTTCTTT,CASILGTGLNTEAFF
TRBJ2-2,TRBV5-8,.,.,TGTGCCAGCAGCCCCCAGTGGAGGGGAAACACCGGGGAGCTGTTTTTT,CASSPQWRGNTGELFF
TRBJ2-3,TRBV5-4,.,.,TGTGCCGAAAAACCGACAGGCACAAATACGCAGTATTTT,CAEKPTGTNTQYF
TRBJ2-2,TRBV18,.,.,TGTGCCAGCTCACCGCCAGGCGGGAACACCGGGGAGCTGTTTTTT,CASSPPGGNTGELFF
TRBJ1-5,TRBV5-5,.,.,TGTGCCAGCAGCGACCCGGGGGATCAGCCCCAGCATTTT,CASSDPGDQPQHF
TRBJ2-3,TRBV12-3/TRBV12-4,.,.,TGTGCCAGCCTCGTCGGCACAGATACGCAGTATTTT,CASLVGTDTQYF
TRBJ2-1,TRBV6-5,.,.,TGTGCCAGCAGTTACTCGTTTGGGAATGAGCAGTTCTTC,CASSYSFGNEQFF
TRBJ1-2,TRBV6-5,.,.,TGTGCCAGCAGTTCGGGGAGTCACTATGGCTACACCTTC,CASSSGSHYGYTF
TRBJ1-1,TRBV29-1,.,.,TGCAGCGTTGTCGACAGGACCAACACTGAAGCTTTCTTT,CSVVDRTNTEAFF
TRBJ1-2,TRBV14,TRBD1,.,TGTGCCAGCAGCATAGGGACAGGGGGCAACTTTGGCTACACCTTC,CASSIGTGGNFGYTF
TRBJ1-2,TRBV7-2,.,.,TGTGCCAGCAGCTTAATCGGGAACTATGGCTACACCTTC,CASSLIGNYGYTF
TRBJ2-1,TRBV3-1/TRBV3-2,.,many,TGTGCCAGCAGCCAAGATCCGGGATTATTAAACAATGAGCAGTTCTTC,CASSQDPGLLNNEQFF